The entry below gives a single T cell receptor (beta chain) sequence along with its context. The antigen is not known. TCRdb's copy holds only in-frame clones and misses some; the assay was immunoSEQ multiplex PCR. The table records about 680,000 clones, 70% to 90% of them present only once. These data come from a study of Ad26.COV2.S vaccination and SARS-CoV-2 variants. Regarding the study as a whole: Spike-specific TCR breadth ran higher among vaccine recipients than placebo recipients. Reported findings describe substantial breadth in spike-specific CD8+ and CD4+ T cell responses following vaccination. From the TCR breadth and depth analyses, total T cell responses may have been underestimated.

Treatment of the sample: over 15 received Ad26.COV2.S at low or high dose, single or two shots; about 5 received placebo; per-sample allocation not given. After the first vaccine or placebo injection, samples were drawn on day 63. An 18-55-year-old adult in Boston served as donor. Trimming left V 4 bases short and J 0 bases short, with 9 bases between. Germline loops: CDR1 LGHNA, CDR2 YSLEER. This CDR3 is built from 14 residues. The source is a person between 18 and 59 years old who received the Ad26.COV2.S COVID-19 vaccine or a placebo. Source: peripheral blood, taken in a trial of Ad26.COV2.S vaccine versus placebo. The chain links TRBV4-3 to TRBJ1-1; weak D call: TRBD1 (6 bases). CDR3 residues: CASSLGQMNTEAFF. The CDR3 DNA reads TGCGCCAGCAGCCTAGGACAGATGAACACTGAAGCTTTCTTT.